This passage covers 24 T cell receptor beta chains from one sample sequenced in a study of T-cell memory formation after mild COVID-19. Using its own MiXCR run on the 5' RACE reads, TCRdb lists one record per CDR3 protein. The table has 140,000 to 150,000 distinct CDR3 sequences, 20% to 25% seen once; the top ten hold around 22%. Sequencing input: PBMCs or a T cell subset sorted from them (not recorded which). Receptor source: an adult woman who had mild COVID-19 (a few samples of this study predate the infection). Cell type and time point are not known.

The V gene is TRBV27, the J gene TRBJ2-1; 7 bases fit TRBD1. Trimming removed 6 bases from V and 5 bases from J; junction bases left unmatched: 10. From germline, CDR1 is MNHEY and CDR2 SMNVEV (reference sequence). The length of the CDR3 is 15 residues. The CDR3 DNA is TGTGCCAGCAGCCCAATCGGGACAGCCGACAATGAGCAGTTCTTC. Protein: CASSPIGTADNEQFF.

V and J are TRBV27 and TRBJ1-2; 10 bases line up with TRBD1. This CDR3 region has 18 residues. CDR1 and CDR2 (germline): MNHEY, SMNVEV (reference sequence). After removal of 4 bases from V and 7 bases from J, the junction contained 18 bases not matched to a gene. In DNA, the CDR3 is TGTGCCAGCAGTTCGACCATGACAGGGGGCTGGGTATTTAGTGGCTACACCTTC. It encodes CASSSTMTGGWVFSGYTF.

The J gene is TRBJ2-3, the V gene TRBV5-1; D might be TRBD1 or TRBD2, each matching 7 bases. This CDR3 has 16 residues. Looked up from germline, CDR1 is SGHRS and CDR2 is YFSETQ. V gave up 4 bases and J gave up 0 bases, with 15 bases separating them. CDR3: CASSHSRGGSTDTQYF. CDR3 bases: TGCGCCAGCAGCCACTCCAGGGGGGGTAGCACAGATACGCAGTATTTT.

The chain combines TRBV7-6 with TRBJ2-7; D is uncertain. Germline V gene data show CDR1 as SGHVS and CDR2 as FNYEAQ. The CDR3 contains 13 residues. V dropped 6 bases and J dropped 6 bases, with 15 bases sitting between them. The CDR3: CASRPTGFGEQYF. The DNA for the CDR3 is TGTGCCAGCAGACCGACTGGTTTCGGCGAGCAGTACTTC.

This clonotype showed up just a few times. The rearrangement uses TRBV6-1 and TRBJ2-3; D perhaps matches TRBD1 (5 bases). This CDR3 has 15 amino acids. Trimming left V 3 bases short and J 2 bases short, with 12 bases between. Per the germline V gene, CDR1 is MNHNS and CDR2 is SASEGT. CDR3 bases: TGTGCCAGCAGTGACCTAGAGACAGTCACAGATACGCAGTATTTT. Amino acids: CASSDLETVTDTQYF.

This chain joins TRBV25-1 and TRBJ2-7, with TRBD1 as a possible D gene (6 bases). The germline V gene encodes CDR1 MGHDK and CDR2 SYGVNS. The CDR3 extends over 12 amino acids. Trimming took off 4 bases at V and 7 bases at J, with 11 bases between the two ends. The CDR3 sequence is CASSGRTGEQYF. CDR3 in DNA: TGTGCCAGCAGTGGCCGAACAGGGGAGCAGTACTTC.

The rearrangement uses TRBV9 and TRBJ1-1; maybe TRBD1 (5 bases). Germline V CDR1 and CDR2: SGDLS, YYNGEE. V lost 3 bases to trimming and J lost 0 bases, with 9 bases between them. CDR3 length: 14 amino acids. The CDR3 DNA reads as TGTGCCAGCAGCGGGGGGGGACTGAACACTGAAGCTTTCTTT. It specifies CASSGGGLNTEAFF.

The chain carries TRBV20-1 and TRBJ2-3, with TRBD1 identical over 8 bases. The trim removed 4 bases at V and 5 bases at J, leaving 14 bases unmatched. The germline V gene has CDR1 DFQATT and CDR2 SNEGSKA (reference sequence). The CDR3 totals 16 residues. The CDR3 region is CSAKTGTGVDKDTQYF. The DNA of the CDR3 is TGCAGTGCTAAGACCGGGACAGGCGTAGACAAAGATACGCAGTATTTT.

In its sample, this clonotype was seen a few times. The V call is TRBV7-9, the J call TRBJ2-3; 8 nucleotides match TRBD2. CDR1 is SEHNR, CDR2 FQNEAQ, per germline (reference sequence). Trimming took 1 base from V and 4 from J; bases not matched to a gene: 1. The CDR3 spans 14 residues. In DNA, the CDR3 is TGTGCCAGCAGCTTAGACGGGGGGGCAGATACGCAGTATTTT. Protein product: CASSLDGGADTQYF.

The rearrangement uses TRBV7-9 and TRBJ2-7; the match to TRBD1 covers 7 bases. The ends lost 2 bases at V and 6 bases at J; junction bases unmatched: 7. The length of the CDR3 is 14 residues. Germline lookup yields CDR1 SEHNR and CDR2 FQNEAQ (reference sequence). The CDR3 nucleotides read TGTGCCAGCAGCTTACCGGCAGGGGGTCTCGAGCAGTACTTC. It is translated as CASSLPAGGLEQYF.

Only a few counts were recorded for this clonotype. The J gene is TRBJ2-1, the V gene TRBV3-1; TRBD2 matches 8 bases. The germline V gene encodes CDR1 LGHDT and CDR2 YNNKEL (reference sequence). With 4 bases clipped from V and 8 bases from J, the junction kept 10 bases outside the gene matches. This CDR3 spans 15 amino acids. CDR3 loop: CASSLEAAGVDEQFF. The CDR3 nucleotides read TGTGCCAGCAGCCTCGAAGCAGCGGGAGTTGATGAGCAGTTCTTC.

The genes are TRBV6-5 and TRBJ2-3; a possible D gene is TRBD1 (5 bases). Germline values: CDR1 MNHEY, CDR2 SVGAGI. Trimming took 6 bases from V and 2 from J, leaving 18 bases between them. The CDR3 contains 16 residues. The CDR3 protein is CASRRTTLDPTDTQYF. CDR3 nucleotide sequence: TGTGCCAGCAGACGGACAACCCTGGACCCCACAGATACGCAGTATTTT.

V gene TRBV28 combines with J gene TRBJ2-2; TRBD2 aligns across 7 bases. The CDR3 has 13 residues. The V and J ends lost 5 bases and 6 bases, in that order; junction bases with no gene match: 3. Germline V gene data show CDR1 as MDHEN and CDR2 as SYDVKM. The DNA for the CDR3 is TGTGCCAGCAGTATTGCGGGGGCCGGGGAGCTGTTTTTT. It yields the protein CASSIAGAGELFF. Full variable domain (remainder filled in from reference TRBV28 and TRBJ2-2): DVKVTQSSRYLVKRTGEKVFLECVQDMDHENMFWYRQDPGLGLRLIYFSYDVKMKEKGDIPEGYSVSREKKERFSLILESASTNQTSMYLCASSIAGAGELFFGEGSRLTVL.

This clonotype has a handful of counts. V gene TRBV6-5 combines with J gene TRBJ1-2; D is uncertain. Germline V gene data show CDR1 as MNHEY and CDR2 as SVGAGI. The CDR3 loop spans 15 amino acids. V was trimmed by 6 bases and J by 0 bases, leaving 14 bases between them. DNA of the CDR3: TGTGCCAGCAGCGCCCATGGCAACGCTAACTATGGCTACACCTTC. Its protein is CASSAHGNANYGYTF.

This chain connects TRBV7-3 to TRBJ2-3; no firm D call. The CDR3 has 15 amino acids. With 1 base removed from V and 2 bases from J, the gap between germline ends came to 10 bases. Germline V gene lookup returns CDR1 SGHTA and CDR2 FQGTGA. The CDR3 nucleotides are TGTGCCAGCAGCTTAAGGGCCTATCCCACAGATACGCAGTATTTT. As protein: CASSLRAYPTDTQYF.

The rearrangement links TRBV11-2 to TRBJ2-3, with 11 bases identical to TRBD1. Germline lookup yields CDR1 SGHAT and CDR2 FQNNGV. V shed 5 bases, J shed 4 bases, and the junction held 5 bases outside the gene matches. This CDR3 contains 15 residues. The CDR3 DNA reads TGTGCCAGCAGCCCGCCGGGACAGGGGGCAGATACGCAGTATTTT. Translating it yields CASSPPGQGADTQYF.

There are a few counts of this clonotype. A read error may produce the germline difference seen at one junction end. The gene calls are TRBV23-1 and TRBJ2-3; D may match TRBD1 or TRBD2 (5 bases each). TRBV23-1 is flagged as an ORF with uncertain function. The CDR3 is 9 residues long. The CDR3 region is CASIPKEGF. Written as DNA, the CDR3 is TGCGCCAGCATACCTAAAGAGGGGTTT.

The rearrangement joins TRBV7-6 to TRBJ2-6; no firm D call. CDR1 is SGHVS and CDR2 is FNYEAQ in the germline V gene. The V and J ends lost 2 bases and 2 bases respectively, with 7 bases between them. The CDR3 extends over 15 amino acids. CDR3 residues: CASSLRATGANVLTF. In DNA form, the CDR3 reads TGTGCCAGCAGCTTACGGGCGACTGGGGCCAACGTCCTGACTTTC. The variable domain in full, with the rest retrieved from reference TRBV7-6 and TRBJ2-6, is GAGVSQSPRYKVTKRGQDVALRCDPISGHVSLYWYRQALGQGPEFLTYFNYEAQQDKSGLPNDRFSAERPEGSISTLTIQRTEQRDSAMYRCASSLRATGANVLTFGAGSRLTVL.

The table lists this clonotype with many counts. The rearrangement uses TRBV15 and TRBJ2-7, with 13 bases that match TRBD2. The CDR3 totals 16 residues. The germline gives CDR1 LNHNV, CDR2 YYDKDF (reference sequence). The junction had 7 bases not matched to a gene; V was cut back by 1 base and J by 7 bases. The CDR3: CATSRAGTSGAWEQYF. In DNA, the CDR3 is TGTGCCACCAGCAGAGCCGGGACTAGCGGGGCCTGGGAGCAGTACTTC.

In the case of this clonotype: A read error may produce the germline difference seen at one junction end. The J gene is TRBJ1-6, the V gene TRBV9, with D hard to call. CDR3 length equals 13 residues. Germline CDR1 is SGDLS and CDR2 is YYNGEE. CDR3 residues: CASSVGDETSMSF. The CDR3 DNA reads TGTGCCAGCAGCGTAGGAGACGAGACTTCCATGTCCTTT.

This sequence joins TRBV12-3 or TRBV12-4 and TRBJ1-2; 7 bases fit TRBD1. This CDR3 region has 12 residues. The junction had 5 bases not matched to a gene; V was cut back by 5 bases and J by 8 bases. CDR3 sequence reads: CASSRDRRGYTF. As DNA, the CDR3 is TGTGCCAGCAGTCGGGACAGAAGAGGCTACACCTTC.

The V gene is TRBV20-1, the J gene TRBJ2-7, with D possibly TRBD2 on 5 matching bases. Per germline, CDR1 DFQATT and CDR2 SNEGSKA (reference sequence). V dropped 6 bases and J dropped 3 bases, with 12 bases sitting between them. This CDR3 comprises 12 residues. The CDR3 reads CSASGSHYEQYF. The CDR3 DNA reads TGCAGTGCCTCGGGATCTCACTACGAGCAGTACTTC.

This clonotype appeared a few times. CDR3 sequence reads: CASERGTGIGSTEAFF. For the CDR3, the DNA is TGCGCCAGCGAACGGGGGACAGGGATCGGTTCCACTGAAGCTTTCTTT. This chain connects TRBV5-1 to TRBJ1-1; TRBD1 aligns across 9 bases. Germline assignment: CDR1 SGHRS and CDR2 YFSETQ. V lost 7 bases, J lost 4 bases, and 14 bases stayed unmatched. The CDR3 extends over 16 amino acids.

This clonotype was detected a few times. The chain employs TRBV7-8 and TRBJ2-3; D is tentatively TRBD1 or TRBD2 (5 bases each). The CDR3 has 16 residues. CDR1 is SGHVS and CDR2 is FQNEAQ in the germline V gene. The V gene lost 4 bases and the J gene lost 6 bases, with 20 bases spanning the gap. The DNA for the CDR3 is TGTGCCAGCAGCTCCAGTCGGGACCCATCTTCGGATACGCAGTATTTT. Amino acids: CASSSSRDPSSDTQYF.